This T cell receptor (beta chain) was sequenced for a study of T cell responses to AZD1222 COVID-19 vaccine (dated by TCRdb to the early 2020s). Broadly, across the study: TCR sequencing was performed for 230 to 250 trial participants, of whom some 200 were given two doses of AZD1222 and around 25 were given two doses of MenACWY control vaccine. Trial participants were enrolled by age into 18-55, 56-69 and 70-plus year subgroups, with roughly 160, 29 and 62 TCR-sequenced participants respectively. General study outcomes and caveats: Reportedly, close to half of the unique spike-specific TCRs recognized epitopes lying outside the regions that are mutated in the B.1.351 and B.1.1.7 variants. Participants were mostly white British, with more females than males. The authors suggested clonal diversity may have been underestimated. A significant rise in spike-specific TCR breadth and depth was observed after two AZD1222 doses relative to day 0 and relative to MenACWY recipients. Because no samples from the day 14 peak response were available, repertoires could be characterized only after the peak T cell response. In the small 56-69-year group, the increase in depth fell short of significance, most likely because of low power. Conclusions about previously exposed vaccinees are limited because only 5 or 6 AZD1222 recipients were SARS-CoV-2 seropositive at baseline. The whole spike protein was spanned by vaccine-associated CD4 TCRs, and dominant responses were seen in regions 160-218 and 743-854.

The CDR1 and CDR2 encoded by the germline V gene (reference sequence) are GTSNPN and SVGIG. V was cut back by 2 bases and J by 1 base, leaving a gap of 24 bases between them. The CDR3 goes from the cysteine to the phenylalanine over 18 residues. CDR3 DNA only is kept here, 54 bases in frame from base 1. What this sample's time point label stands for: about 28 days (+/-7) after the second vaccine dose. AZD1222 recipients given second doses at about 4 weeks or at about 12 weeks were pooled, since spike-specific TCR depth and breadth were not found to differ between the two schedules. Samples from vaccinated people were obtained from the UK trials COV001 and COV002, which included a single-blind randomized controlled phase 2/3 trial of AZD1222 (ChAdOx1 nCoV-19) in healthy adults. Trial participant PBMC samples were collected at day 0 and day 28 after the second dose for TCRbeta chain sequencing. The CDR3 regions of human TCRbeta chains were analyzed by immunosequencing. In the paper's pipeline: Repertoire TCRs were checked for matches against a reference library of SARS-CoV-2-specific TCRs that had been generated using the MIRA antigen-specificity platform. Breadth was defined as the fraction of unique TCRs that were SARS-CoV-2-associated, and depth was defined as the fraction of total T cells that were SARS-CoV-2-associated. Each spike-specific TCR was assigned to its reactive spike region and to a CD4 or CD8 class using the MIRA data. Log10-transformed breadth and depth values were compared by one-way ANOVA with Sidak's multiple comparisons tests. In its TCRdb copy, this immuneACCESS table keeps in-frame sequences only and misses some clones. Where compared with another copy, unresolved V genes explain less than half of these, and the others have no known cause. That table is the source of V, J and clone size, and D and trimming were worked out from the DNA. The sample yields 100,000 to 150,000 clones; 85% were counted once. The ten largest clones add up to around 4.4% of the sample.

On this clone itself: The antigen it binds to is not known. No qualities accompany the bases; no much larger clone lies one base away.

The specimen was peripheral blood, collected 28 days after the second AZD1222 dose. This TCR was sampled from an adult who received the AZD1222 COVID-19 vaccine. This chain joins TRBV30 to TRBJ2-7; no D gene call is confident. The sequence in DNA is TGTGCCTGGAGTTTCGGTTACGGACGACGGATAGTATCCTACGAGCAGTACTTC. Its translation reads: CAWSFGYGRRIVSYEQYF.